The T cell receptor (beta chain) under discussion was sequenced for a study of blood T cell repertoires in COVID-19. Germline CDR1 is MNHNS and CDR2 is SASEGT. V was cut by 2 bases and J by 4 bases, with 14 bases left in between. The CDR3 runs to 15 residues. The repertoire was sequenced with immunoSEQ multiplex PCR; TCRdb's copy has only in-frame clones and lacks some. The profile shows about 320,000 clones, around 86% of them singletons. Participant ages covered roughly 18 to 89 years across around 25 US areas. Allocation to cohorts depended on clinical history reported by the participants. V gene TRBV6-1 combines with J gene TRBJ1-1; no firm D call. This TCR came from a woman aged 18 to 35 who had recovered from COVID-19. The sequencing sample was made of PBMCs or T cells enriched from blood (not recorded which). The CDR3, as DNA: TGTGCCAGCAGTGAATTGACGGGGTCGGGCACTGAAGCTTTCTTT. This encodes CASSELTGSGTEAFF.